These 2 T cell receptor beta chains share one sample of origin, sequenced in a study of cytomegalovirus exposure and HLA in healthy donors. The PCR had 60 Vbeta and 13 Jbeta primers. The data were produced by immunoSEQ multiplex PCR, yet TCRdb's version contains in-frame clones alone and is incomplete. The sample consists of about 180,000 clones, about four fifths of them appearing once. Specimen: PBMCs. These receptors came from a woman aged 18 to 35 in good health and CMV-seropositive.

This chain joins TRBV4-1 and TRBJ1-1; 8 nucleotides match TRBD1. The CDR3 has 16 amino acids. The germline V gene encodes CDR1 MGHRA and CDR2 YSYEKL. V gave up 6 bases and J gave up 3 bases; unmatched junction bases: 12. The CDR3 sequence: CASSFNQRDRYTEAFF. The CDR3 coding sequence is TGCGCCAGCAGTTTCAATCAACGGGACAGGTACACTGAAGCTTTCTTT.

V gene TRBV29-1 combines with J gene TRBJ1-4, with D perhaps matching TRBD1 (6 bases). V dropped 6 bases and J dropped 8 bases, with 19 bases sitting between them. The CDR3 runs to 14 residues. Per germline, CDR1 SQVTM and CDR2 ANQGSEA. CDR3 in amino acids: CSVTNTNRDEKLFF. CDR3 DNA sequence: TGCAGCGTGACGAACACCAACAGGGACGAAAAACTGTTTTTT.